A selection of T cell receptor beta chains follows, all from one sample in a study of T cells in Graves' hyperthyroidism and ophthalmopathy. TCRdb re-analysed the multiplex PCR reads in MiXCR, keeping a single row per CDR3 protein. Of approximately 870,000 distinct CDR3 sequences listed, about 38% were seen once; the top ten hold roughly 8.3%. Source material: blood. Receptors originate from a man between 18 and 35 years old with Graves' hyperthyroidism. CDR3s include the opening cysteine and the closing phenylalanine or tryptophan. A D gene is named only where the DNA matches it firmly. Size is stated for part of the rows, as once, few or many counts, or as a class when the clone is expanded.

D gene	J gene	clone size	V gene	CDR3 protein	CDR3 DNA
TRBD1	TRBJ1-1	NA	TRBV4-3	CASSQAFPGQVNTEAFF	TGCGCCAGCAGCCAGGCTTTCCCGGGACAGGTCAACACTGAAGCTTTCTTT
NA	TRBJ2-2	few	TRBV20-1	CSAWDGINTGELFF	TGCAGTGCTTGGGACGGGATCAACACCGGGGAGCTGTTTTTT
TRBD1	TRBJ2-7	many	TRBV10-3	CAIRDRGREQYF	TGTGCCATCAGGGACAGGGGGCGCGAGCAGTACTTC
NA	TRBJ1-6	NA	TRBV4-1	CASSRPDARSPLHF	TGTGCCAGCAGCCGGCCGGATGCTAGGTCACCCCTCCACTTT
NA	TRBJ1-1	many	TRBV20-1	CSPLEEVNTEAFF	TGCAGTCCACTCGAGGAGGTGAACACTGAAGCTTTCTTT
NA	TRBJ1-5	few	TRBV19	CASRWGSSNQPQHF	TGTGCCAGTCGGTGGGGGAGTAGCAATCAGCCCCAGCATTTT
TRBD1	TRBJ2-2	few	TRBV9	CASSVGQAGELFF	TGTGCCAGCAGCGTGGGACAGGCCGGGGAGCTGTTTTTT
NA	TRBJ2-7	few	TRBV20-1	CSARQALSYEQYF	TGCAGTGCTCGACAGGCCCTCTCCTACGAGCAGTACTTC
NA	TRBJ1-2	many	TRBV2	CASRDGYNYGYTF	TGTGCCAGTCGGGACGGCTATAACTATGGCTACACCTTC
NA	TRBJ1-5	few	TRBV6-6	CASSFGEDNQPQHF	TGTGCCAGCAGTTTCGGGGAAGACAATCAGCCCCAGCATTTT
NA	TRBJ2-7	NA	TRBV7-2	CASSLDPTSSYEQYF	TGTGCCAGCAGCTTAGACCCGACTAGTTCCTACGAGCAGTACTTC
NA	TRBJ1-2	NA	TRBV2	CASSDGGRINYGYTF	TGTGCCAGCAGTGATGGAGGCAGGATCAACTATGGCTACACCTTC
NA	TRBJ2-7	many	TRBV10-3	CAIGLYEQYF	TGTGCCATCGGCCTCTACGAGCAGTACTTC
NA	TRBJ1-2	NA	TRBV5-4	CASTPEAGSDGYTF	TGTGCCAGCACGCCCGAGGCAGGGAGCGATGGCTACACCTTC
TRBD2	TRBJ2-7	NA	TRBV6-5	CASSFERGAYEQYF	TGTGCCAGCAGTTTTGAGCGGGGAGCCTACGAGCAGTACTTC
TRBD1	TRBJ1-4	many	TRBV20-1	CSANRQGRMEKLFF	TGCAGTGCGAATCGACAGGGTAGGATGGAAAAACTGTTTTTT
TRBD1	TRBJ2-2	NA	TRBV12-3/TRBV12-4	CASSLSVDLGQGATGELFF	TGTGCCAGCAGTTTGTCGGTGGACTTGGGACAGGGGGCTACCGGGGAGCTGTTTTTT
TRBD1	TRBJ1-3	many	TRBV7-2	CASSSTGAGNTIYF	TGTGCCAGCAGCAGTACAGGGGCTGGAAACACCATATATTTT
TRBD1	TRBJ1-4	NA	TRBV7-6	CASSYFGTGDPTNEKLFF	TGTGCCAGCAGTTACTTCGGGACAGGAGACCCGACTAATGAAAAACTGTTTTTT
NA	TRBJ1-1	many	TRBV5-1	CASSLVAAGIEAFF	TGCGCCAGCAGCTTGGTTGCGGCAGGGATCGAAGCTTTCTTT
TRBD2	TRBJ2-5	NA	TRBV7-8	CASSLAAGLAGPQETQYF	TGTGCCAGCAGCTTAGCGGCGGGGCTAGCGGGACCTCAAGAGACCCAGTACTTC
NA	TRBJ2-7	NA	TRBV12-3/TRBV12-4	CASSLSRTVISNEQYF	TGTGCCAGCAGCCTCAGTCGGACAGTCATATCCAACGAGCAGTACTTC
NA	TRBJ1-2	many	TRBV2	CASTRTGGGGYTF	TGTGCCAGCACCCGGACGGGGGGTGGGGGCTACACCTTC
NA	TRBJ2-7	NA	TRBV6-6	CASSLWQQGHEQYF	TGTGCCAGCAGTCTCTGGCAGCAGGGCCACGAGCAGTACTTC
NA	TRBJ1-6	many	TRBV7-9	CASAQGQAGSPLHF	TGTGCCAGCGCTCAGGGTCAGGCAGGGTCACCCCTCCACTTT
NA	TRBJ1-3	NA	TRBV7-2	CASSEAAGRGNTIYF	TGTGCCAGCAGTGAAGCGGCCGGGCGAGGAAACACCATATATTTT
TRBD1	TRBJ1-6	many	TRBV7-3	CASSLTGVDSPLHF	TGTGCCAGCAGCTTGACAGGGGTGGATTCACCCCTCCACTTT
TRBD1	TRBJ1-5	many	TRBV7-9	CASSHPGQGQPQHF	TGTGCCAGCAGCCACCCGGGACAGGGTCAGCCCCAGCATTTT
TRBD1	TRBJ1-2	NA	TRBV7-6	CASSANRGPMVGYTF	TGTGCCAGCAGCGCAAACAGGGGCCCTATGGTTGGCTACACCTTC
NA	TRBJ2-7	few	TRBV20-1	CSASYPGSYEQYF	TGCAGTGCTAGTTATCCCGGGAGTTACGAGCAGTACTTC
NA	TRBJ1-2	NA	TRBV9	CASSAGRMNTYGYTF	TGTGCCAGCAGCGCCGGAAGGATGAACACTTATGGCTACACCTTC
TRBD1	TRBJ1-4	many	TRBV15	CATSRAGTGNEKLFF	TGTGCCACCAGCAGAGCGGGGACAGGGAACGAAAAACTGTTTTTT
NA	TRBJ1-1	NA	TRBV30	CAWSSGLNTEAFF	TGTGCCTGGAGTTCAGGCCTGAACACTGAAGCTTTCTTT
TRBD1	TRBJ1-4	NA	TRBV7-2	CASSQGQGRLGEKLLF	TGTGCCAGCAGCCAAGGACAGGGGCGTTTAGGTGAAAAACTGCTTTTT
NA	TRBJ2-5	few	TRBV7-2	CASSLGGTAQETQYF	TGTGCCAGCAGCTTGGGAGGGACAGCTCAAGAGACCCAGTACTTC
NA	TRBJ1-6	NA	TRBV4-3	CASSQDPQNSPLHF	TGCGCCAGCAGCCAAGACCCCCAGAATTCACCCCTCCACTTT
TRBD2	TRBJ2-2	NA	TRBV7-2	CASTLSGGNTGELFF	TGTGCCAGCACCCTATCGGGGGGTAACACCGGGGAGCTGTTTTTT
NA	TRBJ2-7	NA	TRBV4-2	CASSLGSAGYEQYF	TGTGCCAGCAGCCTCGGATCCGCGGGGTACGAGCAGTACTTC
TRBD1	TRBJ1-5	NA	TRBV20-1	CSARATDRVSQPQHF	TGCAGTGCTAGAGCCACTGACAGGGTTTCCCAGCCCCAGCATTTT
NA	TRBJ1-5	NA	TRBV5-1	CASSLAPAGEGIQPQHF	TGCGCCAGCAGCTTGGCTCCGGCCGGAGAGGGGATTCAGCCCCAGCATTTT
NA	TRBJ1-1	NA	TRBV7-2	CASSLSGQGGAEAFF	TGTGCCAGCAGCTTGAGCGGGCAGGGTGGGGCTGAAGCTTTCTTT
NA	TRBJ2-7	NA	TRBV29-1	CSVVLSGDYEQYF	TGCAGCGTTGTTCTCAGCGGCGATTACGAGCAGTACTTC
NA	TRBJ2-5	NA	TRBV6-5	CASSYVGGSQETQYF	TGTGCCAGCAGTTACGTCGGGGGAAGCCAAGAGACCCAGTACTTC
NA	TRBJ2-7	NA	TRBV12-3/TRBV12-4	CASSWGRTKDEQYF	TGTGCCAGCAGTTGGGGCAGGACGAAAGACGAGCAGTACTTC
TRBD1	TRBJ2-1	few	TRBV24-1	CATSVAGGRDEQFF	TGTGCCACCAGTGTGGCAGGGGGCAGGGATGAGCAGTTCTTC
NA	TRBJ1-2	NA	TRBV12-5	CASGLVDGSYGYTF	TGTGCTAGTGGTTTGGTAGACGGGTCCTATGGCTACACCTTC
NA	TRBJ1-1	many	TRBV20-1	CSADSLQNTEAFF	TGCAGTGCCGACTCGCTCCAGAACACTGAAGCTTTCTTT
NA	TRBJ1-4	once	TRBV9	CASSQDLRAEKLFF	TGTGCCAGCAGCCAAGATTTGCGGGCTGAAAAACTGTTTTTT
NA	TRBJ1-5	NA	TRBV7-6	CASSLDGGNSNQPQHF	TGTGCCAGCAGCTTAGATGGGGGCAATAGCAATCAGCCCCAGCATTTT
NA	TRBJ2-5	many	TRBV7-9	CASSLTGYQETQYF	TGTGCCAGCAGCCTAACAGGGTACCAAGAGACCCAGTACTTC
NA	TRBJ1-5	NA	TRBV7-6	CASAPGVNQPQHF	TGTGCCAGCGCTCCGGGGGTAAATCAGCCCCAGCATTTT
NA	TRBJ1-5	few	TRBV6-9	CASTLSGGREPNQPQHF	TGTGCCAGCACCCTATCGGGAGGCAGGGAACCCAATCAGCCCCAGCATTTT
NA	TRBJ1-5	many	TRBV7-6	CASSLGGMGQPQHF	TGTGCCAGCAGCTTAGGAGGGATGGGTCAGCCCCAGCATTTT